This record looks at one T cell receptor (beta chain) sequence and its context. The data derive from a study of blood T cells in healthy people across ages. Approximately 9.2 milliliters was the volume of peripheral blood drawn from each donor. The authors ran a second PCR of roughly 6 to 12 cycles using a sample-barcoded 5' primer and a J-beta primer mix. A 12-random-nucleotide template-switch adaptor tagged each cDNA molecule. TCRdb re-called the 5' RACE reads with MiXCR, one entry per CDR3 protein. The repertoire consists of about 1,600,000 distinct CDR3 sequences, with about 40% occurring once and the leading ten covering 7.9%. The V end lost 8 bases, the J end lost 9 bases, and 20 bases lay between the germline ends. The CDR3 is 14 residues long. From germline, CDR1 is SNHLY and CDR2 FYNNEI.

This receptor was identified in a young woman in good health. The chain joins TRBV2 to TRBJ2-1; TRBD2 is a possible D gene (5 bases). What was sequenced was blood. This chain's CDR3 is CASGGGLKVTEQFF. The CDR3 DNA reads TGTGCCAGCGGTGGCGGGTTGAAGGTGACTGAGCAGTTCTTC. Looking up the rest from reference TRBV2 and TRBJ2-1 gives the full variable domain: EPEVTQTPSHQVTQMGQEVILRCVPISNHLYFYWYRQILGQKVEFLVSFYNNEISEKSEIFDDQFSVERPDGSNFTLKIRSTKLEDSAMYFCASGGGLKVTEQFFGPGTRLTVL.